A selection of T cell receptor beta chains follows, all from one sample in a study of blood T cell repertoires in COVID-19. Generated by immunoSEQ multiplex PCR, the TCRdb table keeps only in-frame clones and is missing some. In the table there are around 120,000 clones, approximately 90% of which are singletons. The material sequenced was peripheral blood. These receptors all stem from a human donor in a cohort sampled during active COVID-19. Each CDR3 is given without its conserved first and last residue. D genes are given only for firm matches. Some rows mark clone size as missing; the rest say once, few, many or name a class of expanded clone.

TRBV29-1	NA	NA	SVGVGWEPNTGELF
TRBV6-5	NA	once	ASSGTGVTGELF
TRBV12-3/TRBV12-4	NA	once	ASRLQDYGYT
TRBV7-2	NA	NA	ASSSNYRVVGTEAF
TRBV5-1	NA	NA	ASSLVGSYGYT
TRBV19	NA	NA	ASMRGPGLRVSNTGELF
TRBV20-1	NA	once	SASATGGGYEQY
TRBV6-6	TRBD1	once	ASSYGQGSSYEQY
TRBV10-3	TRBD1	NA	AISESWDSYYGYT
TRBV29-1	TRBD1	NA	SAGDRYNEQF
TRBV21-1	NA	NA	ASGPPGADEQF